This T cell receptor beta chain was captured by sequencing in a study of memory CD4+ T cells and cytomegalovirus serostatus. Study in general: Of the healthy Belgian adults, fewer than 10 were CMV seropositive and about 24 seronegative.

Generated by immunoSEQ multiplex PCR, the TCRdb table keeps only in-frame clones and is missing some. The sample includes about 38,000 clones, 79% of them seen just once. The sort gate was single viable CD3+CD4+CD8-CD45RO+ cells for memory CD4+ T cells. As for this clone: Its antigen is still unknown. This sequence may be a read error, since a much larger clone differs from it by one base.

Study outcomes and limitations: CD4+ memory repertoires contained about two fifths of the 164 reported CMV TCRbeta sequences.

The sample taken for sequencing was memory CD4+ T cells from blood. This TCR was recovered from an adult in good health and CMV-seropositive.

This CDR3 is CASSLNYEQYF. CDR3 sequence (DNA): TGTGCCAGCAGCTTAAACTACGAGCAGTACTTC. The V and J genes are TRBV7-3 and TRBJ2-7; D remains unclear. The CDR3 loop spans 11 amino acids. Germline V gene data show CDR1 as SGHTA and CDR2 as FQGTGA. V was pared by 1 base and J by 3 bases, with 1 base between.